The following is a TCR beta chain sequence with its context. The data belong to a study of shared clonotypes between healthy human individuals. It was across several immunoSEQ plates that each subset's genomic DNA was evenly split. The method was immunoSEQ multiplex PCR; TCRdb's version includes in-frame clones alone and lacks a portion of them. The table lists around 2.5 million clones, under 95% of them singletons. J was trimmed by 10 bases and V by 4 bases; bases with no gene match: 6. The CDR3 loop spans 14 amino acids. Per the germline V gene, CDR1 is LNHNV and CDR2 is YYDKDF (reference sequence).

The receptor's source is a man younger than 35 in good health. Some clones in this sample may be carry-over from other donors' samples. Sequencing was done on a sample of naive CD4+ T cells from PBMCs. Subset denoted: CD45RA+ positively selected. The chain has TRBV15 and TRBJ2-1; 11 positions match TRBD2. This CDR3 reads CATSTGLAVREQFF. For the CDR3, the DNA is TGTGCCACCAGCACGGGACTAGCGGTCCGCGAGCAGTTCTTC.